Sequencing of this TCR beta chain was carried out in a study of shared clonotypes between healthy human individuals. Study-level results: Clonotypes shared by all four sorted-subset donors had higher generation probabilities than non-shared clonotypes.

The CDR3 extends over 17 amino acids. To note about this clone: What it binds is unknown.

CD45RO-negative cells were positively selected for CCR7, leaving out terminally differentiated effector memory CD45RA+ cells. Samples underwent the assay at deep level. Repertoires were generated with immunoSEQ multiplex PCR, while TCRdb's copy carries only in-frame clones and drops some. Of 2 million or so clones listed, approximately 95% are singletons. The chain joins TRBV21-1 to TRBJ2-7; TRBD1 reflects the table's D call only, with no check against the DNA. TRBV21-1 is termed a pseudogene. Source material: naive CD8+ T cells sorted from blood. This TCR came from a man younger than 35 in good health. CDR3 sequence reads: CASSKALTGVISYEQYF. CDR3 bases: TGTGCCAGCAGCAAAGCGCTGACAGGGGTTATCTCCTACGAGCAGTACTTC.